The clone carrying this T cell receptor (beta chain) showed up many times. What it binds is unknown. TCRdb fed the multiplex PCR reads into MiXCR, producing one record per CDR3 protein. The sample has 200,000 or so distinct CDR3 sequences, around a third seen once. V was cut by 6 bases and J by 6 bases, with 11 bases left in between. The CDR3 covers 12 residues. The entry originates in a study of breast tumors, draining lymph nodes, adjacent tissues. Whole-study findings and limits: Tumor TCR diversity was below lymph nodes but above nontumor tissue. Most tumor T cells seemingly derive from lymph node, then expand in tumor. Tumor and nontumor repertoires were significantly more similar in luminal-like than in basal-like breast cancer.

Samples came from axillary lymph nodes draining the breast cancer. The chain recombines TRBV12-3 or TRBV12-4 with TRBJ1-2; D not resolved. The clonotype originates from a female donor with breast cancer. Some clones in this sample may be carry-over from other donors' samples. The sample comprised axillary lymph node tissue. The CDR3 reads CASSFAGDGYTF. The CDR3, as DNA: TGTGCCAGCAGCTTTGCCGGGGATGGCTACACCTTC.